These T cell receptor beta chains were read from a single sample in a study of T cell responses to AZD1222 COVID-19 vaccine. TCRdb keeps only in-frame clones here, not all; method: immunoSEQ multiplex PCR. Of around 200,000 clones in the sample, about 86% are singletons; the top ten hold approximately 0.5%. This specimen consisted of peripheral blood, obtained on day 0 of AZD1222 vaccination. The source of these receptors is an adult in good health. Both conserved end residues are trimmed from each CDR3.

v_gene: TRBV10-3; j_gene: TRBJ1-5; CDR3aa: AISVQGGDQPQH
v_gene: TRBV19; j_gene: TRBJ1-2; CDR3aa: ASSFRQNGYT
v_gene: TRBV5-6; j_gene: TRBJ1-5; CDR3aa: ASSTGGFSNQPQH
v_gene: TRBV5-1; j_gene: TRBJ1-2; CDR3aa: ASSLAEGADGYT
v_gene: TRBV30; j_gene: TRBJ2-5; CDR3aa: AWSGGRGETQY
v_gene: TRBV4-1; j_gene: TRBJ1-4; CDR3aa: ASSQEGGWTNEKLF
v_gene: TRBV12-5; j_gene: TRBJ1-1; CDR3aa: ASGGRENTEAF
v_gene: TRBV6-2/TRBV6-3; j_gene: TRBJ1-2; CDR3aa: ASSRGDRGNYGYT
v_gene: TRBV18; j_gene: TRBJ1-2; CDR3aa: ASSPGQLYGYT
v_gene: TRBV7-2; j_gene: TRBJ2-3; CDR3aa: ASSSDSVYSDTQY
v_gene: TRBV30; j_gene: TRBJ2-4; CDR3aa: ALGLGGVAKNIQY
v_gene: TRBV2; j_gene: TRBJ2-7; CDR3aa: ASSDRDRGPYEQY
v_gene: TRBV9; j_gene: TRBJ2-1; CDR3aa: ASSVVGRSYNEQF
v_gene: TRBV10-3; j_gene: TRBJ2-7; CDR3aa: AINPGQGFYEQY
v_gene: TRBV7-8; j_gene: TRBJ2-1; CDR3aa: ASSYPPGYNEQF
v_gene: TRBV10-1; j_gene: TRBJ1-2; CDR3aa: ASKGTPYYGYT
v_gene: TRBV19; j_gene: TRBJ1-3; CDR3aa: ASSTDRGGGNTIY
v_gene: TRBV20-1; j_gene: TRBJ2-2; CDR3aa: SASSAGGLLAGELF
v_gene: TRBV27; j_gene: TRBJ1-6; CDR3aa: ASSWDRGSPLH
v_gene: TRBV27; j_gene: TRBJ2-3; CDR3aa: ASTPRWGYTDTQY
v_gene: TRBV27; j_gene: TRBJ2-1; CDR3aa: ASSSQREWSHEQF
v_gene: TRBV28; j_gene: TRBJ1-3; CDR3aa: ASSLSDRGGNTIY
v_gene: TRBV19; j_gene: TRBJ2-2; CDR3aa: ASSIVGQGNTGELF
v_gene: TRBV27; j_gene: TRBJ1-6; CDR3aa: ASSLRDSDNSPLH
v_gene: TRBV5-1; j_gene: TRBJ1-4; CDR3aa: ASSFSGSGNYEKLF